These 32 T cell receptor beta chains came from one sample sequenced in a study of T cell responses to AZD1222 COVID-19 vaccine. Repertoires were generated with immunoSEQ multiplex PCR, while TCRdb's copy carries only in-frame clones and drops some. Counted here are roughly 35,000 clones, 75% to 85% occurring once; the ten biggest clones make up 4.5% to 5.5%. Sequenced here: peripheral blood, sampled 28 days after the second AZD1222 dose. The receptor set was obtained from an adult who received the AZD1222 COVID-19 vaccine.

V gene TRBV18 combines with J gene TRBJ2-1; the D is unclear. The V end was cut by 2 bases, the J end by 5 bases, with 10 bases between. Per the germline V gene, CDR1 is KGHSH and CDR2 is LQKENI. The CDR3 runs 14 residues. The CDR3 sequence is CASSPAVSDNEQFF. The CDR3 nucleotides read TGTGCCAGCTCACCAGCGGTTTCCGACAATGAGCAGTTCTTC. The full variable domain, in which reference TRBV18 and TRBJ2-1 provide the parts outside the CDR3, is NAGVMQNPRHLVRRRGQEARLRCSPMKGHSHVYWYRQLPEEGLKFMVYLQKENIIDESGMPKERFSAEFPKEGPSILRIQQVVRGDSAAYFCASSPAVSDNEQFFGPGTRLTVL.

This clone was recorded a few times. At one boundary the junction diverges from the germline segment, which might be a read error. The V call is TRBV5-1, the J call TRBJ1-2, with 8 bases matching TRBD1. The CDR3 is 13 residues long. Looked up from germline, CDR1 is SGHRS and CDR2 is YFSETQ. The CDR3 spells CASSERSGTGGNF. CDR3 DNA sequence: TGCGCCAGCAGCGAACGATCCGGGACAGGAGGAAACTTC.

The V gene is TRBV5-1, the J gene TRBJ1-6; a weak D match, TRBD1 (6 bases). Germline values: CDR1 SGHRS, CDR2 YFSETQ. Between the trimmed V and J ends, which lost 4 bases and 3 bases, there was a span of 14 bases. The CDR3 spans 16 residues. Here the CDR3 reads CASSPGQSVYNSPLHF. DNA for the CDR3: TGCGCCAGCAGCCCCGGACAGTCAGTCTATAATTCACCCCTCCACTTT.

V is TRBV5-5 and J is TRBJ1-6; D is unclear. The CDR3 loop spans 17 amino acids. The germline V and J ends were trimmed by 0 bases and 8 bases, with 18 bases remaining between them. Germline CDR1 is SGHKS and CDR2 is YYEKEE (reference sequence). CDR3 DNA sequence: TGTGCCAGCAGCTTGGCCGGCAGGATCCAGCCTGATTCACCCCTCCACTTT. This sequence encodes CASSLAGRIQPDSPLHF.

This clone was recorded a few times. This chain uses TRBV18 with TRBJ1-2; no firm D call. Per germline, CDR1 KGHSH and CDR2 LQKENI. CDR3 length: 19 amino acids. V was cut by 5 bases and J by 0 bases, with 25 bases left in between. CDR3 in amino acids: CASSSQYLTETRTNYGYTF. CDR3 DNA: TGTGCCAGCTCATCTCAATATCTGACGGAGACCCGAACTAACTATGGCTACACCTTC. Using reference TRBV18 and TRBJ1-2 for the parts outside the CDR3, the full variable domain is NAGVMQNPRHLVRRRGQEARLRCSPMKGHSHVYWYRQLPEEGLKFMVYLQKENIIDESGMPKERFSAEFPKEGPSILRIQQVVRGDSAAYFCASSSQYLTETRTNYGYTFGSGTRLTVV.

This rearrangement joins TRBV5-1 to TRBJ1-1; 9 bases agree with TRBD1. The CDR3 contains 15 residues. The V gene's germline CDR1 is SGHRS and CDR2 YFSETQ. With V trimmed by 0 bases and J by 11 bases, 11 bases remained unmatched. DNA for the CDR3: TGCGCCAGCAGCTTGGAGAATGGACAGGGGTTCGCGGCTTTCTTT. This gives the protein CASSLENGQGFAAFF.

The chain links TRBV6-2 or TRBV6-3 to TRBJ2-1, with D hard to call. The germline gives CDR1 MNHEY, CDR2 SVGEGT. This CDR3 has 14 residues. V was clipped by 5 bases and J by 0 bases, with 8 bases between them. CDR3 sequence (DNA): TGTGCCAGCAGTCAAGGGAACTCCTACAATGAGCAGTTCTTC. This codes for CASSQGNSYNEQFF.

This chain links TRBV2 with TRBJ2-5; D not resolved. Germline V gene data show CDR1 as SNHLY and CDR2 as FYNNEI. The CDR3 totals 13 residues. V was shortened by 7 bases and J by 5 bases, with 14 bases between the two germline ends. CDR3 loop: CASTIIVRETQYF. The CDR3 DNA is TGTGCCAGCACTATCATAGTCCGGGAGACCCAGTACTTC. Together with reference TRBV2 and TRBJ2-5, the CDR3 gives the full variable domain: EPEVTQTPSHQVTQMGQEVILRCVPISNHLYFYWYRQILGQKVEFLVSFYNNEISEKSEIFDDQFSVERPDGSNFTLKIRSTKLEDSAMYFCASTIIVRETQYFGPGTRLLVL.

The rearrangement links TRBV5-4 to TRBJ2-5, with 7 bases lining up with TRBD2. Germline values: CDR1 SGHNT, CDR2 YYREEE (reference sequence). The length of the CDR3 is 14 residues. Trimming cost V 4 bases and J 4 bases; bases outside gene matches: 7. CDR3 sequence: CASSQLIAGETQYF. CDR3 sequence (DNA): TGTGCCAGCAGCCAACTAATAGCGGGAGAGACCCAGTACTTC.

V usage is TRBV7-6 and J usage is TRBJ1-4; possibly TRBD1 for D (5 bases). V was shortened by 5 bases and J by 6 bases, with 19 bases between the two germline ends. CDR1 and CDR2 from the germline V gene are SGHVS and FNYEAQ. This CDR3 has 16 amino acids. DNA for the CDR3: TGTGCCAGCAGCCCAGTAGTTTGGGGGTTTGATGAAAAACTGTTTTTT. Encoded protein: CASSPVVWGFDEKLFF.

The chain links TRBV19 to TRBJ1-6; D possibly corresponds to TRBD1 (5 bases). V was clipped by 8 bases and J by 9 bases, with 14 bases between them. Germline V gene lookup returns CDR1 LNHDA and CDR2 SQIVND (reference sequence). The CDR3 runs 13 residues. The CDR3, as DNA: TGTGCCAGTGGAAGGGGAGACGGTTCACCCCTCCACTTT. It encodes CASGRGDGSPLHF.

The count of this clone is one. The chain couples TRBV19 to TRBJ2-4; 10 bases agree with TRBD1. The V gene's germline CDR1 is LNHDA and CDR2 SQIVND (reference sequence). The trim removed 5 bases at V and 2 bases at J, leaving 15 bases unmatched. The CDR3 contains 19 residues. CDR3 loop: CASSPNAWTGGMTKNIQYF. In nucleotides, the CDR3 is TGTGCCAGTAGTCCCAATGCCTGGACAGGGGGAATGACCAAAAACATTCAGTACTTC.

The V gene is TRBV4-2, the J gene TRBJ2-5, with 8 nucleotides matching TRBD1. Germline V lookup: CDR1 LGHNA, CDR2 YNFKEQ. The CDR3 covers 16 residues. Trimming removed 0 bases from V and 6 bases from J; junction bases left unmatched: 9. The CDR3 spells CASSQEVQGAAQTQYF. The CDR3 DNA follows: TGTGCCAGCAGCCAAGAGGTCCAGGGGGCAGCGCAGACCCAGTACTTC.

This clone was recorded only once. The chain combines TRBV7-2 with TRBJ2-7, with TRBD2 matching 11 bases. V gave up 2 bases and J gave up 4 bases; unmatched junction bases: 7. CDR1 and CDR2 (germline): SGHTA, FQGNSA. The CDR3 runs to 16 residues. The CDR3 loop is CASSLYGLAGGYEQYF. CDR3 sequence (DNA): TGTGCCAGCAGCTTATACGGGCTAGCGGGGGGATACGAGCAGTACTTC. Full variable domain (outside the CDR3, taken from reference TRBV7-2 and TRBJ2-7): GAGVSQSPSNKVTEKGKDVELRCDPISGHTALYWYRQSLGQGLEFLIYFQGNSAPDKSGLPSDRFSAERTGGSVSTLTIQRTQQEDSAVYLCASSLYGLAGGYEQYFGPGTRLTVT.

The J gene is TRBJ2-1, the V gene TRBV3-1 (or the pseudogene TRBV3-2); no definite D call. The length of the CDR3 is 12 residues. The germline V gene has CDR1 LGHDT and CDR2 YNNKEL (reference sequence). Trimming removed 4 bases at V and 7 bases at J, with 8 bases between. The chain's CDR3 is CASSPSRNEQFF. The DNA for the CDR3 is TGTGCCAGCAGCCCCTCGCGAAATGAGCAGTTCTTC.

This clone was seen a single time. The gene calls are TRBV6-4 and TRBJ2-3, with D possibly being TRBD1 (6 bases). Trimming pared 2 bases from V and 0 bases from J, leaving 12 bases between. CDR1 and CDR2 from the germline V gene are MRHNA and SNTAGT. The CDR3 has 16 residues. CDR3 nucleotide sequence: TGTGCCAGCAGTGACCGACAGGCCAGCAGCACAGATACGCAGTATTTT. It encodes CASSDRQASSTDTQYF.

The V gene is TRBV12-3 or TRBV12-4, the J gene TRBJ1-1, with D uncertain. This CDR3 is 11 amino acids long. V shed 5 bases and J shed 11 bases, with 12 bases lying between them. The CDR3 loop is CASSPGLRAFF. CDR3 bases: TGTGCCAGCAGTCCCGGACTCCGGGCTTTCTTT.

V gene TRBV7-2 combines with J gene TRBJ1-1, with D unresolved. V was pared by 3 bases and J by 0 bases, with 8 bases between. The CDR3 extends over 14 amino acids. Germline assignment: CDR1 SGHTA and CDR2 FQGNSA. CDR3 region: CASSFSGLNTEAFF. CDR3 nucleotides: TGTGCCAGCAGCTTTTCAGGTTTGAACACTGAAGCTTTCTTT.

The CDR3 sequence: CASSLGRSNNSPLHF. In DNA, the CDR3 is TGCGCCAGCAGCCTTGGACGGTCAAATAATTCACCCCTCCACTTT. This chain uses TRBV4-3 with TRBJ1-6; D remains unclear. The CDR3 contains 15 residues. Germline V gives CDR1 LGHNA, CDR2 YSLEER. V dropped 4 bases and J dropped 5 bases, with 12 bases sitting between them.

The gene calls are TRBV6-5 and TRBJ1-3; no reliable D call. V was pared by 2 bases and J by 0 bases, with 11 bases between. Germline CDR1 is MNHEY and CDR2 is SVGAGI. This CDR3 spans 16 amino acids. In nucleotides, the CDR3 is TGTGCCAGCAGTTACGGGCAGCCGGTCTCTGGAAACACCATATATTTT. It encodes CASSYGQPVSGNTIYF.

This CDR3 is CASSTDSQETQYF. The CDR3, as DNA: TGTGCCAGCAGTACTGACAGTCAAGAGACCCAGTACTTC. The chain employs TRBV7-8 and TRBJ2-5, with D maybe TRBD1 (5 bases). Germline loops: CDR1 SGHVS, CDR2 FQNEAQ. The CDR3 totals 13 residues. Trimming pared 6 bases from V and 2 bases from J, leaving 10 bases between.

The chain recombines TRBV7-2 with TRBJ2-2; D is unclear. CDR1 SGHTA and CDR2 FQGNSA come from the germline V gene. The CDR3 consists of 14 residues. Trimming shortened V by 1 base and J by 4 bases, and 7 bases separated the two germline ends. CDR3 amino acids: CASSLGQATGELFF. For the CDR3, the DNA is TGTGCCAGCAGCTTAGGGCAGGCCACCGGGGAGCTGTTTTTT.

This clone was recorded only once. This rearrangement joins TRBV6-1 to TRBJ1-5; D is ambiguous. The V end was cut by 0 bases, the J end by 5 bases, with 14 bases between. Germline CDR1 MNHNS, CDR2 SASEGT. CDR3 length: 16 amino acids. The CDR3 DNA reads TGTGCCAGCAGTGAAGCGCTTCTAGGAATCGATCAGCCCCAGCATTTT. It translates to CASSEALLGIDQPQHF.

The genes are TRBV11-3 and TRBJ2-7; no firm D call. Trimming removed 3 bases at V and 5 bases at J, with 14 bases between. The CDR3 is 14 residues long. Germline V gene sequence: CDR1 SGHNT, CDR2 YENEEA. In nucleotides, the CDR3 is TGTGCCAGCAGCTTTGGTCCACCACCTCACGAGCAGTACGTC. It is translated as CASSFGPPPHEQYV.

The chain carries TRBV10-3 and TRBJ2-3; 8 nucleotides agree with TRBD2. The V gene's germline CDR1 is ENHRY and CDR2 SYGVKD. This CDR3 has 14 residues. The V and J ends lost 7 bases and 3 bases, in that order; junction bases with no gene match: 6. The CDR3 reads CAITPGLVTDTQYF. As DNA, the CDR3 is TGTGCCATCACACCGGGACTAGTAACAGATACGCAGTATTTT.

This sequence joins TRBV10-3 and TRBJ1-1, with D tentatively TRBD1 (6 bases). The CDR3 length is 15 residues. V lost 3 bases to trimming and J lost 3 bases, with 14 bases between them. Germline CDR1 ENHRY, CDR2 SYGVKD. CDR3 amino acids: CAISDRGAGDTEAFF. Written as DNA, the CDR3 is TGTGCCATCAGTGATCGGGGGGCTGGGGACACTGAAGCTTTCTTT.

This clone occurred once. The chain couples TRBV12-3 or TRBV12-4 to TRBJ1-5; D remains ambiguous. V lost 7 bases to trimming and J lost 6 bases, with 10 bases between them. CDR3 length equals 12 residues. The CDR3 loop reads CASTVSGQPQHF. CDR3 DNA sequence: TGTGCCAGCACGGTATCGGGTCAGCCCCAGCATTTT.

The CDR3 DNA reads as TGTGCCAGTAGGATTAGCGGAGACTCTGGAAACACCATATATTTT. As protein: CASRISGDSGNTIYF. The chain couples TRBV19 to TRBJ1-3, with D uncertain. V was trimmed by 6 bases and J by 0 bases, leaving 12 bases between them. From germline, CDR1 is LNHDA and CDR2 SQIVND (reference sequence). The CDR3 spans 15 residues.

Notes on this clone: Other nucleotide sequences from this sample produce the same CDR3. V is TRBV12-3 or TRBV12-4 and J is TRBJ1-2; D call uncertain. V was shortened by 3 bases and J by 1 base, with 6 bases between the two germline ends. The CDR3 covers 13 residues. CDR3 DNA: TGTGCCAGCAGTTTGGCCTTTAACTATGGCTACACCTTC. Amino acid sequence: CASSLAFNYGYTF.

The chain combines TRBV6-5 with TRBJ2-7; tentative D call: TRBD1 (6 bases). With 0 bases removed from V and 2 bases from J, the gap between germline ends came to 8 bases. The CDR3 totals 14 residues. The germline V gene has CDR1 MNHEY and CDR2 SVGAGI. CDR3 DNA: TGTGCCAGCAGTTACTCCTCAGGGGCCTACGAGCAGTACGTC. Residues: CASSYSSGAYEQYV.

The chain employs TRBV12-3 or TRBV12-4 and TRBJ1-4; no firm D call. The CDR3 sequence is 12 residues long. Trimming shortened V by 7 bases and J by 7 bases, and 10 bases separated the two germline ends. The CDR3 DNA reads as TGTGCCAGCACCCTAAGACGTGAAAAACTGTTTTTT. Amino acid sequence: CASTLRREKLFF.

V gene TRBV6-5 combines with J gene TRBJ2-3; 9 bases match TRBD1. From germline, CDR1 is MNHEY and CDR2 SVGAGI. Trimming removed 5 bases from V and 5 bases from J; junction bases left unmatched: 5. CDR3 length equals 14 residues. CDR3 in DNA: TGTGCCAGCAGTACGGGACAGGGTCGAGATACGCAGTATTTT. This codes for CASSTGQGRDTQYF.